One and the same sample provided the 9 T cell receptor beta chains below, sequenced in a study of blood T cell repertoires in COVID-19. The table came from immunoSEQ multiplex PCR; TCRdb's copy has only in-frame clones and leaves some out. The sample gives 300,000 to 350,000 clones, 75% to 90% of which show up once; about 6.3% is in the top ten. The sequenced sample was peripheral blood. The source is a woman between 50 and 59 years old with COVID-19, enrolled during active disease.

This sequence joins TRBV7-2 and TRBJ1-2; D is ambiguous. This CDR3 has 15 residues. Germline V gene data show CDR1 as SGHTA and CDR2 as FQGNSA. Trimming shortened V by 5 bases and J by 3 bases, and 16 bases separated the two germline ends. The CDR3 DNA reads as TGTGCCAGCAGCCCAGCGGTTGGTACGGACTATGGCTACACCTTC. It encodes CASSPAVGTDYGYTF. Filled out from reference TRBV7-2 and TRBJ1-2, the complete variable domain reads GAGVSQSPSNKVTEKGKDVELRCDPISGHTALYWYRQSLGQGLEFLIYFQGNSAPDKSGLPSDRFSAERTGGSVSTLTIQRTQQEDSAVYLCASSPAVGTDYGYTFGSGTRLTVV.

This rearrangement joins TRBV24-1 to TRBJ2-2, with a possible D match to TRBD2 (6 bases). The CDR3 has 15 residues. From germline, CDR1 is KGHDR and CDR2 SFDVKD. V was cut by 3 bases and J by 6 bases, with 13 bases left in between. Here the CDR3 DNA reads TGTGCCACCAGTGATCCCGGGGGTGGCCCCGGGGAGCTGTTTTTT. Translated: CATSDPGGGPGELFF.

The CDR3 nucleotides read TGTGCCAGTGGAGGGGTGAGCACTGAAGCTTTCTTT. Protein sequence: CASGGVSTEAFF. This chain connects TRBV19 to TRBJ1-1, with D possibly matching TRBD1 (5 bases). Germline V CDR1 and CDR2: LNHDA, SQIVND (reference sequence). CDR3 length: 12 residues. The V gene lost 8 bases and the J gene lost 4 bases, with 11 bases spanning the gap.

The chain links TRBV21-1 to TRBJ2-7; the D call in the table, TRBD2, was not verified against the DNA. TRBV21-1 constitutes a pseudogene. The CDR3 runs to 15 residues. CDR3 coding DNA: TGTGCCAGCAGTGGGGTGGAGGCGTTGTGGAGCGAGCAGTACTTC. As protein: CASSGVEALWSEQYF.

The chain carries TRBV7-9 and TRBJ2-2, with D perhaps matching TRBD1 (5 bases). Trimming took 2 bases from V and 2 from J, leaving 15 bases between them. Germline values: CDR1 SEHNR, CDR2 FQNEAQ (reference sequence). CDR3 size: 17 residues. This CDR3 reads CASSLPSGQPNTGELFF. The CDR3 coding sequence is TGTGCCAGCAGCTTACCGTCAGGGCAGCCTAACACCGGGGAGCTGTTTTTT.

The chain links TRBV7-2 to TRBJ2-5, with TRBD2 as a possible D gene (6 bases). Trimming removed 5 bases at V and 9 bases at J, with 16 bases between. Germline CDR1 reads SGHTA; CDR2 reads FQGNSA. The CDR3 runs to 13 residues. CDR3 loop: CASSPTPSVAQYF. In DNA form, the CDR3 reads TGTGCCAGCAGCCCCACCCCTAGCGTAGCCCAGTACTTC.

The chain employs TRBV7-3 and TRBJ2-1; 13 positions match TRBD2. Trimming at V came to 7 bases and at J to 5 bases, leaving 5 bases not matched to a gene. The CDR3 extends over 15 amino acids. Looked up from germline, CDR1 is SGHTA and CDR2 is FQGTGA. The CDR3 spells CASTVLAGGDNEQFF. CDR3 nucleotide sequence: TGTGCCAGCACCGTACTAGCGGGAGGGGACAATGAGCAGTTCTTC. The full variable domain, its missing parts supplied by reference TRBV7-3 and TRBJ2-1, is GAGVSQTPSNKVTEKGKYVELRCDPISGHTALYWYRQSLGQGPEFLIYFQGTGAADDSGLPNDRFFAVRPEGSVSTLKIQRTERGDSAVYLCASTVLAGGDNEQFFGPGTRLTVL.

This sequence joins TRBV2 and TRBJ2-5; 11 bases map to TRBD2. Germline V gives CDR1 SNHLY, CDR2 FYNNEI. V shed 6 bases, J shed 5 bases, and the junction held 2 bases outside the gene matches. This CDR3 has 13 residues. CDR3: CASRASGGETQYF. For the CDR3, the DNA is TGTGCCAGCAGGGCTAGCGGGGGGGAGACCCAGTACTTC.

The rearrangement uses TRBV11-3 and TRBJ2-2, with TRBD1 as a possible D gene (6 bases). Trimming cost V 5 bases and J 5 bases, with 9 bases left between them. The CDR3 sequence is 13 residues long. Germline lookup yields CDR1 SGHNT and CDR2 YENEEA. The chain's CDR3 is CASSPQGTGELFF. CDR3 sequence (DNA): TGTGCCAGCAGCCCGCAGGGGACCGGGGAGCTGTTTTTT.